These T cell receptor beta chains were read from a single sample in a study of blood T cell repertoires in COVID-19. Data came from immunoSEQ multiplex PCR; TCRdb stores just in-frame clones and leaves some out. In the table there are approximately 260,000 clones, around 90% of which are singletons. Specimen: peripheral blood. These receptors all come from a woman aged 55-75 years with COVID-19, enrolled during active disease. The CDR3 runs from the conserved cysteine through the conserved F or W. Size is stated for part of the rows, as once, few or many counts, or as a class when the clone is expanded.

V gene,CDR3 length,clone size,CDR3 protein
TRBV19,14,.,CASSIQGSNSPLHF
TRBV19,15,.,CASSPKAGWSDEQYF
TRBV10-3,11,.,CAISESGTQYF
TRBV6-2/TRBV6-3,15,.,CASSLSFGGGREQYF
TRBV7-3,15,.,CASSPQQGPYNEQFF
TRBV5-6,17,.,CASSLARRGGSYNEQFF
TRBV2,14,.,CASTRTGGVDEQYF
TRBV27,13,.,CASSMGTGGKAFF
TRBV19,15,.,CASSIRGSGNEKLFF
TRBV18,14,.,CASSLRRGPYGYTF
TRBV5-1,13,.,CASKVDRGYEQYF
TRBV5-6,16,.,CASSLDEGQGTSEAFF
TRBV5-5,16,.,CASSSGTGQTNYGYTF
TRBV11-2,13,.,CASSRQADYGYTF
TRBV5-1,16,.,CASSSGLAAYQETQYF
TRBV29-1,13,.,CSVGGGFGYGYTF
TRBV7-2,14,.,CAGEGQGKMYGYTF
TRBV5-1,14,.,CASSTGQGVRPLHF
TRBV5-4,13,.,CASSLRGQETQYF
TRBV7-9,14,.,CASSVGQGPYEQYF
TRBV6-5,14,.,CASHRAGGLYEQYF
TRBV10-2,15,.,CASNPSDRGSYEQYF
TRBV6-2/TRBV6-3,13,.,CASSSLNTGELFF
TRBV19,15,.,CASRTQGATNYGYTF
TRBV19,13,.,CASRLAGYNEQFF
TRBV5-5,14,.,CASSLGEGRHEQYF
TRBV6-6,13,.,CASRRQGGDTIYF
TRBV5-6,15,.,CASSLRGLAIDTQYF
TRBV6-2/TRBV6-3,13,.,CASSYPLNREAFF
TRBV7-9,17,.,CASSLFPGSGVNQPQHF
TRBV14,16,once,CASSPIGTEGSGGYTF
TRBV19,15,.,CASSITGVFTDTQYF
TRBV2,15,.,CASSEDRSSYNEQFF
TRBV20-1,11,.,CSAARRYEQYF
TRBV19,16,.,CASSIGRGKGLGEAFF
TRBV7-8,15,once,CASSFWTGRNTEAFF
TRBV7-5,17,.,CARSLVRDRGRGQPQHF
TRBV7-3,16,.,CASSLGTGARTDTQYF
TRBV28,17,.,CASSLSRGLGLNYGYTF
TRBV9,14,.,CASSRGTGNQPQHF
TRBV11-2,14,.,CASSLVSSGETQYF
TRBV7-2,19,.,CASSLVDGTGGAYTYGYTF
TRBV6-5,11,.,CASGRAYEQYF
TRBV18,17,.,CASSPYLAQQGHYEQYF
TRBV7-9,14,once,CASSLGQGNYGYTF
TRBV18,18,.,CASSPLPPETGSNQPQHF
TRBV12-3/TRBV12-4,13,.,CASSRISNQPQHF
TRBV19,16,.,CASTPGLTSGGETQYF
TRBV12-3/TRBV12-4,13,.,CASIPLGGHGYTF
TRBV11-2,14,.,CASGRLIYNSPLHF
TRBV19,17,.,CASSIDFGRTGDQPQHF
TRBV10-3,13,.,CAISDGRQETQYF
TRBV7-2,14,.,CASSLGGASETQYF
TRBV6-6,20,.,CASSDRPLLLQGALGYEQYF
TRBV10-3,15,.,CAISDLDRGGTEAFF
TRBV19,17,once,CASSGYGTVYSNQPQHF
TRBV10-1,18,.,CASREAAGTGHNGDTIYF